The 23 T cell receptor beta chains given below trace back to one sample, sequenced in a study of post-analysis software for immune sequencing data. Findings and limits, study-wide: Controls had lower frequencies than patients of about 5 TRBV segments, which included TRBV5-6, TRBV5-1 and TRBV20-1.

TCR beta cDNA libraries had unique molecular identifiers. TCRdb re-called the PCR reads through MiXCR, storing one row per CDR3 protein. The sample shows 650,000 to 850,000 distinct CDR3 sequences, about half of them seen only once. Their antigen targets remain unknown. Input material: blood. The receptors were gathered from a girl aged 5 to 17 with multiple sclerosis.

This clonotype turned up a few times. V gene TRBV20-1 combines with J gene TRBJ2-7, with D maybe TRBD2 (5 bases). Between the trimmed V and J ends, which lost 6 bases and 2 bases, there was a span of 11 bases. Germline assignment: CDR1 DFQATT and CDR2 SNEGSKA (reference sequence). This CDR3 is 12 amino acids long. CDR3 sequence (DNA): TGCAGTGCGAGGGTAACAACCTACGAGCAGTACTTC. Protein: CSARVTTYEQYF.

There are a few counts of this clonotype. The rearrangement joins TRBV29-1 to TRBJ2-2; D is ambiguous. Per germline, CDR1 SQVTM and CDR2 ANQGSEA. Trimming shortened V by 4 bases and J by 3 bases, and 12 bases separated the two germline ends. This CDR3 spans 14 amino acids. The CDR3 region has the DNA TGCAGCGTTGCGATCGACTTCGACACCGGGGAGCTGTTTTTT. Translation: CSVAIDFDTGELFF.

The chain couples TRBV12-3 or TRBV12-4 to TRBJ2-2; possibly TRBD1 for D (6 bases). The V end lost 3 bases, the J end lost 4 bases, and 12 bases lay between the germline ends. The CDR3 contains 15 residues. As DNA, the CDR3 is TGTGCCAGCAGTTTGAGGGGGTCGGGCACCGGGGAGCTGTTTTTT. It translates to CASSLRGSGTGELFF.

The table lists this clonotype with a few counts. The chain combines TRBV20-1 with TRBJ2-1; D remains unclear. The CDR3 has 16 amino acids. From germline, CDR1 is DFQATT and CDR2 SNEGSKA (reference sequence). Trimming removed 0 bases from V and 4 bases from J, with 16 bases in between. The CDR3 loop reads CSARDHGVTIYNEQFF. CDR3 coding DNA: TGCAGTGCTAGAGATCACGGCGTCACGATTTACAATGAGCAGTTCTTC.

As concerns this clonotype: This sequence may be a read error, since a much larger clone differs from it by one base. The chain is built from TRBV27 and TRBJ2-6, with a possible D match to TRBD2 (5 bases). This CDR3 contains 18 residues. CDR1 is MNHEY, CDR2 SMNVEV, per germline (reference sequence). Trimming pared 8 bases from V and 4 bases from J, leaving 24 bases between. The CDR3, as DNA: TGTGCCAGCGGTCCCTTTCGCCTAGCTATGGAAGGGGCCAACGTCCTGACTTTC. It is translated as CASGPFRLAMEGANVLTF.

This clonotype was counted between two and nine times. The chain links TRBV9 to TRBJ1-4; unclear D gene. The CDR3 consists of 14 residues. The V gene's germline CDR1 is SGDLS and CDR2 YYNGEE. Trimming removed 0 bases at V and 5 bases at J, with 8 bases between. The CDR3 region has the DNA TGTGCCAGCAGCGTAGGAGGAGGGAATGAAAAACTGTTTTTT. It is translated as CASSVGGGNEKLFF.

The CDR3, as DNA: TGTGCCAGCAGCTCATCCCGGACAGGAAATCTGATTAACTATGGCTACACCTTC. Its protein product is CASSSSRTGNLINYGYTF. The gene calls are TRBV12-3 or TRBV12-4 and TRBJ1-2, with 7 positions matching TRBD1. This CDR3 comprises 18 residues. V trimming: 6 bases; J trimming: 1 base; junction bases outside the gene matches: 17.

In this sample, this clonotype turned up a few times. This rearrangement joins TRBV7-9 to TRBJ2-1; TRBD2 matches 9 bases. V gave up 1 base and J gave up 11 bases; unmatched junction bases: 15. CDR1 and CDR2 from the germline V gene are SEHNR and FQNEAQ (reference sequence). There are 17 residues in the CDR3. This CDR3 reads CASSLDLGGTSRTQQFF. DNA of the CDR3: TGTGCCAGCAGCTTAGATTTAGGGGGGACTAGCCGGACTCAGCAGTTCTTC.

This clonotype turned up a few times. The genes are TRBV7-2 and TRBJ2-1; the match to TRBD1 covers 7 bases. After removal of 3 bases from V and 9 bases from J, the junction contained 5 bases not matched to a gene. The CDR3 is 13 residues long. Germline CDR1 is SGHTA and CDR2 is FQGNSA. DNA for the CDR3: TGTGCCAGCAGCTTTGACAGGGCGTTTGAGCAGTTCTTC. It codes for CASSFDRAFEQFF.

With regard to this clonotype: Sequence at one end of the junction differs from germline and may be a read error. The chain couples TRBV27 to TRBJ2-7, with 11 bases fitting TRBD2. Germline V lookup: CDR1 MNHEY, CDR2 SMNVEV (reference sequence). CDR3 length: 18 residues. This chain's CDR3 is CASSLSVKAGLAAYEQCF. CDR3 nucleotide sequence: TGTGCCAGCAGTTTATCGGTAAAAGCGGGACTAGCGGCCTACGAGCAGTGCTTC.

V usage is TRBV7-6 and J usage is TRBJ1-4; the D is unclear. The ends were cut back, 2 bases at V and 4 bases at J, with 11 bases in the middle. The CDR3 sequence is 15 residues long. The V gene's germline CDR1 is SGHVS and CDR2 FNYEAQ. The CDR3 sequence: CASSLFAGDNEKLFF. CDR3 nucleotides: TGTGCCAGCAGCTTATTTGCAGGCGATAATGAAAAACTGTTTTTT.

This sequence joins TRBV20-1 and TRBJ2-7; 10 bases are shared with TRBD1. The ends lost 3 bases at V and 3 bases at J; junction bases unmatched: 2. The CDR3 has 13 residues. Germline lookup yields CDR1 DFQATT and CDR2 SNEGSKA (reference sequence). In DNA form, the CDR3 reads TGCAGTGCTAGGGGACAGGGGTTCTACGAGCAGTACTTC. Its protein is CSARGQGFYEQYF.

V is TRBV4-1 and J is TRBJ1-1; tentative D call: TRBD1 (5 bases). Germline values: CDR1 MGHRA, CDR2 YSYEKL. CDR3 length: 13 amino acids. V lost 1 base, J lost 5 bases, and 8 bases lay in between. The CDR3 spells CASSQGGETEAFF. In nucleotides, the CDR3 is TGCGCCAGCAGCCAAGGGGGCGAGACTGAAGCTTTCTTT.

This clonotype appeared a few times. Here the CDR3 DNA reads TGCAGTGCTAGAGATTCGGCGGCGGGCAAAAACATTCAGTACTTC. Translation gives CSARDSAAGKNIQYF. The chain couples TRBV20-1 to TRBJ2-4; D possibly corresponds to TRBD2 (5 bases). From germline, CDR1 is DFQATT and CDR2 SNEGSKA (reference sequence). V lost 0 bases to trimming and J lost 3 bases, with 12 bases between them. The CDR3 is 15 amino acids.

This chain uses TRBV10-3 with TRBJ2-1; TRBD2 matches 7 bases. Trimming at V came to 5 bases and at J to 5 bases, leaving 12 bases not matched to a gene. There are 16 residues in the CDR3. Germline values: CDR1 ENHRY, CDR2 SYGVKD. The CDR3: CAISLISGPSNNEQFF. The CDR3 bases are TGTGCCATCAGTCTCATTAGCGGGCCCTCAAACAATGAGCAGTTCTTC.

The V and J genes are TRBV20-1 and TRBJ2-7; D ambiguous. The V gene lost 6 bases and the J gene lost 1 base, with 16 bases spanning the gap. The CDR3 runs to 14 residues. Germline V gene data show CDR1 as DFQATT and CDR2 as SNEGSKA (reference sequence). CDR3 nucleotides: TGCAGTGCCGCTACCCCTGGATATTCCTACGAGCAGTACTTC. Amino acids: CSAATPGYSYEQYF.

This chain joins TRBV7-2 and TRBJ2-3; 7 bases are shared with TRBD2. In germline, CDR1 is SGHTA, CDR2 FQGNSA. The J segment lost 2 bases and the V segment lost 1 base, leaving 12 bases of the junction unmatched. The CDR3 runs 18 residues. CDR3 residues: CASSLEWHNRDYTDTQYF. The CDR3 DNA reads TGTGCCAGCAGCTTAGAATGGCACAATCGGGACTACACAGATACGCAGTATTTT.

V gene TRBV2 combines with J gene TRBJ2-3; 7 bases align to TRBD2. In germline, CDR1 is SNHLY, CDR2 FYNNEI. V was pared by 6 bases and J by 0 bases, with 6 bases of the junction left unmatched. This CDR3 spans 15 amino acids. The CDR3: CASRRDYPSTDTQYF. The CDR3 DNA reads TGTGCCAGCAGGAGGGACTACCCTAGCACAGATACGCAGTATTTT. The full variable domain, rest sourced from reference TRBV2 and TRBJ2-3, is EPEVTQTPSHQVTQMGQEVILRCVPISNHLYFYWYRQILGQKVEFLVSFYNNEISEKSEIFDDQFSVERPDGSNFTLKIRSTKLEDSAMYFCASRRDYPSTDTQYFGPGTRLTVL.

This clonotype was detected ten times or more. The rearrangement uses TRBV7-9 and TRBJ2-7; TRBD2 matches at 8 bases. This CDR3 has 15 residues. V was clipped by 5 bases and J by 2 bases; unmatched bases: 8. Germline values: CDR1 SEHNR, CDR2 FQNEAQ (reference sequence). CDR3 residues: CASSQGGGRTYEQYF. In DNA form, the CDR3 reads TGTGCCAGCAGCCAGGGCGGGGGGAGGACCTACGAGCAGTACTTC.

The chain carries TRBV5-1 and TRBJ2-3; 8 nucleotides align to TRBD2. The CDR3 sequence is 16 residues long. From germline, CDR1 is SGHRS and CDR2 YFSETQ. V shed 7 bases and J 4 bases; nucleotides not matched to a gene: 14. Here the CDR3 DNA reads TGCGCCAGCTCGACGGGAGGGCCTTATAAAGCAGATACGCAGTATTTT. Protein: CASSTGGPYKADTQYF.

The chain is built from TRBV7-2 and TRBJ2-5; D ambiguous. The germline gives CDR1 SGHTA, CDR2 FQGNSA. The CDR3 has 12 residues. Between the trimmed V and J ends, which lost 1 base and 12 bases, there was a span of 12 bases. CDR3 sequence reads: CASSLGQRYKYF. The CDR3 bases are TGTGCCAGCAGCTTAGGTCAACGGTACAAGTACTTC. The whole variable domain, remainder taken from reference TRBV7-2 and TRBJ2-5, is GAGVSQSPSNKVTEKGKDVELRCDPISGHTALYWYRQSLGQGLEFLIYFQGNSAPDKSGLPSDRFSAERTGGSVSTLTIQRTQQEDSAVYLCASSLGQRYKYFGPGTRLLVL.

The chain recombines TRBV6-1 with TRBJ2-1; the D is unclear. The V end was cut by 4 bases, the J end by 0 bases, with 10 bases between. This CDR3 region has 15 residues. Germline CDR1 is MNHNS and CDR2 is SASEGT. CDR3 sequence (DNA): TGTGCCAGCAGTGTAGGCAGGAGCTCCTACAATGAGCAGTTCTTC. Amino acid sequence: CASSVGRSSYNEQFF.

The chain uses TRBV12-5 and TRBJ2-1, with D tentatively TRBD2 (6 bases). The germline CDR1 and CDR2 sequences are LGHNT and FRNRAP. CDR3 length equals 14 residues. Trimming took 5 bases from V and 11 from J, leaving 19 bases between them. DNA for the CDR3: TGTGCTAGTGGTCTCGGGCCTCGGGGGTTCAAGCAGTTCTTC. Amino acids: CASGLGPRGFKQFF.